This TCR beta chain was sequenced during a study of technical replicates of blood from a few donors. Germline V gives CDR1 SGHNT, CDR2 YYREEE (reference sequence). This CDR3 spans 14 amino acids. V was clipped by 5 bases and J by 5 bases; unmatched bases: 7. The method was immunoSEQ multiplex PCR; TCRdb's version includes in-frame clones alone and lacks a portion of them. The sample has around 90,000 clones; around 94% are singletons. Sequenced material: T cells isolated from PBMCs. The chain is built from TRBV5-4 and TRBJ2-1; 7 bases agree with TRBD2. The sequence was collected from a human donor in good health. The CDR3 reads CASSSAGVNNEQFF. For the CDR3, the DNA is TGTGCCAGCAGTAGCGCGGGAGTAAACAATGAGCAGTTCTTC.